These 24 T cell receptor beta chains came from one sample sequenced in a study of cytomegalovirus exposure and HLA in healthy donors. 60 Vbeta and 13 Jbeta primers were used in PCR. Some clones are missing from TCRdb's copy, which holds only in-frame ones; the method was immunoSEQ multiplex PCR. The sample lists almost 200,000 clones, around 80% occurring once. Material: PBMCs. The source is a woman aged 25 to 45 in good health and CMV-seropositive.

The CDR3 loop reads CASTPGQGFEQYF. CDR3 DNA sequence: TGTGCCAGTACGCCGGGACAGGGTTTCGAGCAGTACTTC. The V gene is TRBV2, the J gene TRBJ2-7, with 9 nucleotides matching TRBD1. This CDR3 is 13 amino acids long. The germline CDR1 and CDR2 sequences are SNHLY and FYNNEI. The V segment lost 9 bases and the J segment 6 bases; nucleotides outside the gene matches: 9.

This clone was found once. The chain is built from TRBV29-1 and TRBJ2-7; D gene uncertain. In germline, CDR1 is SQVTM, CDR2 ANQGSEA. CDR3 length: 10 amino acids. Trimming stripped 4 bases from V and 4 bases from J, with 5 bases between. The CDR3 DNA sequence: TGCAGCGTTGTAACTTACGAGCAGTACTTC. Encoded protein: CSVVTYEQYF.

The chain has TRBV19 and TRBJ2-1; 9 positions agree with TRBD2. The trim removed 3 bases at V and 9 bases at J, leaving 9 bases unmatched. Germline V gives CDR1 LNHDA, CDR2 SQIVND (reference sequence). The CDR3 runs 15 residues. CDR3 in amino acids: CASSMGAGGVIEQFF. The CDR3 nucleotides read TGTGCCAGTAGTATGGGTGCGGGGGGGGTTATTGAGCAGTTCTTC. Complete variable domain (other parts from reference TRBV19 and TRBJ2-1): DGGITQSPKYLFRKEGQNVTLSCEQNLNHDAMYWYRQDPGQGLRLIYYSQIVNDFQKGDIAEGYSVSREKKESFPLTVTSAQKNPTAFYLCASSMGAGGVIEQFFGPGTRLTVL.

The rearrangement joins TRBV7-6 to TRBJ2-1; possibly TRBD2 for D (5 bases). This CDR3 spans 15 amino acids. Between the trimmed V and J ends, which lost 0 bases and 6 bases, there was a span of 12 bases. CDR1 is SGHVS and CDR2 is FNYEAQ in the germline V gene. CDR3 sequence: CASSLAVDLSNEQFF. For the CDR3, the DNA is TGTGCCAGCAGCTTAGCAGTGGACTTGAGCAATGAGCAGTTCTTC.

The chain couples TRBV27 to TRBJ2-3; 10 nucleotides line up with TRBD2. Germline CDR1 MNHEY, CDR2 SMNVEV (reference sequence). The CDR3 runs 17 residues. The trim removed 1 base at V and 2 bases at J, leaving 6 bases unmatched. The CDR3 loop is CASSLWGTSALTDTQYF. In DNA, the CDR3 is TGTGCCAGCAGTTTATGGGGGACTAGCGCCCTCACAGATACGCAGTATTTT.

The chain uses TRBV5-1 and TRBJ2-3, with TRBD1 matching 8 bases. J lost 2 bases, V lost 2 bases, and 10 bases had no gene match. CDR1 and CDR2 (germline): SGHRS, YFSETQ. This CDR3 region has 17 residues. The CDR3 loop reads CASSFAGQGATTDTQYF. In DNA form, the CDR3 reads TGCGCCAGCAGCTTCGCTGGGCAGGGGGCTACCACAGATACGCAGTATTTT.

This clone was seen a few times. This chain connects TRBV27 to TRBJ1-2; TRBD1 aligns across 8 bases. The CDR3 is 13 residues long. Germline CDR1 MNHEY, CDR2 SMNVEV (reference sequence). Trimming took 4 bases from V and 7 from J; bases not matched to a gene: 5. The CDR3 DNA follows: TGTGCCAGCAGTTCCCAGGGGGCGGCTGGCTACACCTTC. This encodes CASSSQGAAGYTF.

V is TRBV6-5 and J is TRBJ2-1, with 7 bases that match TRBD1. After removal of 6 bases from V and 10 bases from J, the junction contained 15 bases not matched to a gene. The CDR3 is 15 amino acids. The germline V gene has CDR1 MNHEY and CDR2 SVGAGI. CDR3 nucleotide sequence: TGTGCCAGCAGGCGACCAACGAGGGGGCAGAGCGAGCAGTTCTTC. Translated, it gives CASRRPTRGQSEQFF.

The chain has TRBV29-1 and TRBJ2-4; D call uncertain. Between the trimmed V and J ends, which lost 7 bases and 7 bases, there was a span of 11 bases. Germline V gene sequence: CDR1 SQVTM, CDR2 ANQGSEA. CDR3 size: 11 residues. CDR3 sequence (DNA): TGCAGCGCCCTAGACGGGAACATTCAGTACTTC. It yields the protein CSALDGNIQYF.

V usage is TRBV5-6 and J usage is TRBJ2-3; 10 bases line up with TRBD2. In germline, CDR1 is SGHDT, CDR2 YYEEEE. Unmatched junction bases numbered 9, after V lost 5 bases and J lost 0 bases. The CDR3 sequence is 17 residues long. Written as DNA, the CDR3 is TGTGCCAGCAGTTGGGCTAGCGGGAGACTTAGCACAGATACGCAGTATTTT. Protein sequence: CASSWASGRLSTDTQYF. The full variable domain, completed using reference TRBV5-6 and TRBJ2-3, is DAGVTQSPTHLIKTRGQQVTLRCSPKSGHDTVSWYQQALGQGPQFIFQYYEEEERQRGNFPDRFSGHQFPNYSSELNVNALLLGDSALYLCASSWASGRLSTDTQYFGPGTRLTVL.

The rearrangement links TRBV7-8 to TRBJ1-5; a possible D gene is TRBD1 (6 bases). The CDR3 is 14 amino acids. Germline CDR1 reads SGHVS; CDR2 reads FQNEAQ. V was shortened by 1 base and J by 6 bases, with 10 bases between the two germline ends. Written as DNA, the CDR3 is TGTGCCAGCAGCTTAGGAGGGGGGGGTCAGCCCCAGCATTTT. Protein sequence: CASSLGGGGQPQHF.

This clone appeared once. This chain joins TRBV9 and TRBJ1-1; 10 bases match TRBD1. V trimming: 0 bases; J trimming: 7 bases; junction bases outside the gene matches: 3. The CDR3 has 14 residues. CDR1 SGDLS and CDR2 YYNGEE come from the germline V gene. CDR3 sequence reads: CASSVGGQGHEAFF. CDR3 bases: TGTGCCAGCAGCGTAGGGGGACAGGGGCATGAAGCTTTCTTT.

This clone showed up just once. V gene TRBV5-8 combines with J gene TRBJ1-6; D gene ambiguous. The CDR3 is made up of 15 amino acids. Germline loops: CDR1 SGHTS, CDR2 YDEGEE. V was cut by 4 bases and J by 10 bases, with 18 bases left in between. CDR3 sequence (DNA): TGTGCCAGCAGCCATACGGGAGAGGGAGACTCACCCCTCCACTTT. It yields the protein CASSHTGEGDSPLHF.

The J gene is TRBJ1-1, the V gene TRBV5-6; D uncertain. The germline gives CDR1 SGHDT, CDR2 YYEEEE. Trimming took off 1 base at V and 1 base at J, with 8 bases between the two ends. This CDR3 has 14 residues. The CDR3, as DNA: TGTGCCAGCAGCTTGTTGCGAGGGAACACTGAAGCTTTCTTT. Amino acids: CASSLLRGNTEAFF.

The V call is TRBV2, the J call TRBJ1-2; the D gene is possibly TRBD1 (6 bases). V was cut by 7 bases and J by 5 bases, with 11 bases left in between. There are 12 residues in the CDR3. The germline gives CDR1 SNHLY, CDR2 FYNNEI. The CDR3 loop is CASTNREYGYTF. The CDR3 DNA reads TGTGCCAGCACCAACAGGGAATATGGCTACACCTTC. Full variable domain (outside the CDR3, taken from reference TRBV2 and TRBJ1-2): EPEVTQTPSHQVTQMGQEVILRCVPISNHLYFYWYRQILGQKVEFLVSFYNNEISEKSEIFDDQFSVERPDGSNFTLKIRSTKLEDSAMYFCASTNREYGYTFGSGTRLTVV.

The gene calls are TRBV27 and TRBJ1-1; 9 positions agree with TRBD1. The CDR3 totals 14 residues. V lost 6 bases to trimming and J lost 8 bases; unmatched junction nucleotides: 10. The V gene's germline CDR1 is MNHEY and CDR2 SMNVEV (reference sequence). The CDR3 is CASRPLRDRDEAFF. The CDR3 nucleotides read TGTGCCAGCAGACCTCTCAGGGACAGGGACGAAGCTTTCTTT.

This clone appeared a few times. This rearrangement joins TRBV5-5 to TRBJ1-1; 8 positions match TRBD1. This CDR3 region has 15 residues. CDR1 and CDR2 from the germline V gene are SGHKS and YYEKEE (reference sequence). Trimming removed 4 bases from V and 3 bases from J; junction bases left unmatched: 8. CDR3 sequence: CASSASGTGYTEAFF. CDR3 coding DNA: TGTGCCAGCAGCGCCTCCGGGACAGGCTACACTGAAGCTTTCTTT. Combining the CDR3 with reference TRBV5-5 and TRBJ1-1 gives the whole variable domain DAGVTQSPTHLIKTRGQQVTLRCSPISGHKSVSWYQQVLGQGPQFIFQYYEKEERGRGNFPDRFSARQFPNYSSELNVNALLLGDSALYLCASSASGTGYTEAFFGQGTRLTVV.

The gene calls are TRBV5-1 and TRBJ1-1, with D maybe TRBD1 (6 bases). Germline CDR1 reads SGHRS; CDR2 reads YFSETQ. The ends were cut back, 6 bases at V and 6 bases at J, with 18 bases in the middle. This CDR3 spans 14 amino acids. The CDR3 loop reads CASTPQGPDSEAFF. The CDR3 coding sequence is TGCGCCAGCACACCTCAGGGGCCCGACTCTGAAGCTTTCTTT. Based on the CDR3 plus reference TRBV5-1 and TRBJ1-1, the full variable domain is KAGVTQTPRYLIKTRGQQVTLSCSPISGHRSVSWYQQTPGQGLQFLFEYFSETQRNKGNFPGRFSGRQFSNSRSEMNVSTLELGDSALYLCASTPQGPDSEAFFGQGTRLTVV.

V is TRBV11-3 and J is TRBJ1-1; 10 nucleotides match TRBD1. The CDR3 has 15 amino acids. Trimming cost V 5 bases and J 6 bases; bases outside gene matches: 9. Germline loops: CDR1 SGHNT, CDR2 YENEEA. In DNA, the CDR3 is TGTGCCAGCAGCCTCTCCGGACAGGGGGGCTCTGAAGCTTTCTTT. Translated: CASSLSGQGGSEAFF.

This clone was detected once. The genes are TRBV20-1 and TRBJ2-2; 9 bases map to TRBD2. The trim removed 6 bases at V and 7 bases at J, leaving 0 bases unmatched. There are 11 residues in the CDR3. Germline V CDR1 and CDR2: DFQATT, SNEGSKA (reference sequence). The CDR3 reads CSAAGGGELFF. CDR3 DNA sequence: TGCAGTGCAGCGGGGGGCGGGGAGCTGTTTTTT.

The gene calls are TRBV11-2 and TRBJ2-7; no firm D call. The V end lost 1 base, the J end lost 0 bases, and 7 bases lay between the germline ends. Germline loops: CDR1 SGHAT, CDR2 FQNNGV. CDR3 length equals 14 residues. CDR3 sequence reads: CASSLGASSYEQYF. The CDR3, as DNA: TGTGCCAGCAGCTTAGGGGCATCCTCCTACGAGCAGTACTTC. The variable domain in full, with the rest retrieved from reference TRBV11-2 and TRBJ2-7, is EAGVAQSPRYKIIEKRQSVAFWCNPISGHATLYWYQQILGQGPKLLIQFQNNGVVDDSQLPKDRFSAERLKGVDSTLKIQPAKLEDSAVYLCASSLGASSYEQYFGPGTRLTVT.

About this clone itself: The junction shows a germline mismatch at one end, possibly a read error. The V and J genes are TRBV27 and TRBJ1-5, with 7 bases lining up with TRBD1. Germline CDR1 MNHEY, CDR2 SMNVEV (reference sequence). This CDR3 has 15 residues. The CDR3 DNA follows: TGTGCCAGCAGTGTATCCGGGACAGCCGATCAGCCCCAGCATTTT. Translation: CASSVSGTADQPQHF.

The CDR3 region has the DNA TGTGCCAGTAGTATTTCCCGGGACAGGGCCAAACTGTTTTTT. Amino acid sequence: CASSISRDRAKLFF. V gene TRBV19 combines with J gene TRBJ1-4; 9 nucleotides line up with TRBD1. This CDR3 is built from 14 residues. The J segment lost 11 bases and the V segment lost 3 bases, leaving 7 bases of the junction unmatched. The germline V gene encodes CDR1 LNHDA and CDR2 SQIVND (reference sequence).

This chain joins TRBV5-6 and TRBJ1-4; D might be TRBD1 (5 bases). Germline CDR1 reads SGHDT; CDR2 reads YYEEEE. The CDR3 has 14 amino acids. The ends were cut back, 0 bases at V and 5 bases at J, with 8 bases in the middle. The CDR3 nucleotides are TGTGCCAGCAGCTTGGGACAGCCGAATGAAAAACTGTTTTTT. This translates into CASSLGQPNEKLFF.